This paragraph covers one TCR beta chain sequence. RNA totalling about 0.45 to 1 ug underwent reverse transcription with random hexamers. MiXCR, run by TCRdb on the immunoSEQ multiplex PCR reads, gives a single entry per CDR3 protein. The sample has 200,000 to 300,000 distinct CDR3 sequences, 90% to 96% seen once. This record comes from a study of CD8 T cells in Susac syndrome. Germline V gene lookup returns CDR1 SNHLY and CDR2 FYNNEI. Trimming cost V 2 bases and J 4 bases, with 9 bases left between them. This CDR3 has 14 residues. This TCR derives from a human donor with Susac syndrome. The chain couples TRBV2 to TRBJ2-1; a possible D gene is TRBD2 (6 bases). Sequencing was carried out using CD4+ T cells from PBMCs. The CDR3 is CASSEPGLYNEQFF. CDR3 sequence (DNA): TGTGCCAGCAGTGAACCGGGACTTTACAATGAGCAGTTCTTC.